In its sample, the clone carrying this T cell receptor (beta chain) was seen a few times. The target antigen is unknown. Isolated RNA was reverse transcribed in full, so expressed TCRB transcripts were sequenced. This table comes from immunoSEQ multiplex PCR, and its TCRdb copy is limited to in-frame clones, with some not included. The repertoire includes about 52,000 clones, roughly two fifths of them detected once, and 1.4% sits in the top ten. The sample is drawn from a study of beta chain features in type 1 diabetes. Whole-study context: The number of sorted cells examined across all samples was fewer than 110,000,000. Overall study results and limits: The study left unresolved whether HLA type influences TCRB rearrangement. TCRB CDR3s from Type 1 diabetes patients were moderately but significantly shorter in all four CD4+ subsets. Lower insertion and higher deletion counts appeared at VDJ junctions in type 1 diabetes patients. For patients, the naive, central memory and Treg TCRB repertoires appeared more alike than for healthy donors.

The CDR3 is made up of 13 amino acids. The germline CDR1 and CDR2 sequences are SNHLY and FYNNEI. J lost 8 bases, V lost 5 bases, and 4 bases had no gene match. The clonotype was recovered from a man aged 25 to 40 with type 1 diabetes. What was sequenced was Tregs from blood. The rearrangement uses TRBV2 and TRBJ2-1; 9 nucleotides align to TRBD2. DNA of the CDR3: TGTGCCAGCAGTCCTCTAGCGGGACATGAGCAGTTCTTC. Encoded protein: CASSPLAGHEQFF.